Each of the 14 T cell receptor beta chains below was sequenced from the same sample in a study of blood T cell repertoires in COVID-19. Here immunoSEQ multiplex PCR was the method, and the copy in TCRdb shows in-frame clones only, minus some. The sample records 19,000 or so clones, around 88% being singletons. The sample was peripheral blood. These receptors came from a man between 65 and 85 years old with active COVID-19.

CDR3 residues: CASSLDRARVTEAFF. The CDR3 bases are TGCGCCAGCAGCTTGGACAGGGCCCGGGTCACTGAAGCTTTCTTT. The rearrangement joins TRBV5-1 to TRBJ1-1, with D tentatively TRBD1 (6 bases). The germline V gene has CDR1 SGHRS and CDR2 YFSETQ. CDR3 length equals 15 residues. The V gene lost 0 bases and the J gene lost 4 bases, with 13 bases spanning the gap.

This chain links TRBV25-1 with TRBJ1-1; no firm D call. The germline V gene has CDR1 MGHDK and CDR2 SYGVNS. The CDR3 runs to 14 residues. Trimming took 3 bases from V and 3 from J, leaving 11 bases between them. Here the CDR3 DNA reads TGTGCCAGCAGTGATTTGACTGCGGACACTGAAGCTTTCTTT. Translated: CASSDLTADTEAFF. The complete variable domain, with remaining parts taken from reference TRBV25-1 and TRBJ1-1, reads EADIYQTPRYLVIGTGKKITLECSQTMGHDKMYWYQQDPGMELHLIHYSYGVNSTEKGDLSSESTVSRIRTEHFPLTLESARPSHTSQYLCASSDLTADTEAFFGQGTRLTVV.

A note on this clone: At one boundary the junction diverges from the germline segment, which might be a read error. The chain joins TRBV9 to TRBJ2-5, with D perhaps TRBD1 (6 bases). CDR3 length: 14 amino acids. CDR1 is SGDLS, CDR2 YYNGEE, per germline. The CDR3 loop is CASSVETGEEIQYF. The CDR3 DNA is TGTGCCAGCAGCGTCGAGACAGGCGAAGAGATCCAGTACTTC.

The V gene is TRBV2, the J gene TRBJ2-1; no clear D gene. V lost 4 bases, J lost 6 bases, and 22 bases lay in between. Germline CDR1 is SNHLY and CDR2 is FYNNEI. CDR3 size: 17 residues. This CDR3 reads CASSVFSGPSSGNEQFF. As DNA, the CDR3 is TGTGCCAGCAGTGTATTTTCCGGCCCGAGCTCGGGCAATGAGCAGTTCTTC.

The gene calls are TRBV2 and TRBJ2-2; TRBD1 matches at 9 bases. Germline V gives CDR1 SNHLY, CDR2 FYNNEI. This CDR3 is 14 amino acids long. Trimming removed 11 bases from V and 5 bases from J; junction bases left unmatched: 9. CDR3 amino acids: CASVFGQGTGELFF. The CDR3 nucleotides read TGTGCCTCAGTTTTCGGACAGGGGACCGGGGAGCTGTTTTTT.

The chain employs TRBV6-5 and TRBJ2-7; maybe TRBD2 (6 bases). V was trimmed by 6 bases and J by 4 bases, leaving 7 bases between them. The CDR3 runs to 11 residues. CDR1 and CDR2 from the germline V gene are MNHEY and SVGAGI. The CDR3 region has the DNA TGTGCCAGCAGCGGGAGTTACGAGCAGTACTTC. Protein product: CASSGSYEQYF.

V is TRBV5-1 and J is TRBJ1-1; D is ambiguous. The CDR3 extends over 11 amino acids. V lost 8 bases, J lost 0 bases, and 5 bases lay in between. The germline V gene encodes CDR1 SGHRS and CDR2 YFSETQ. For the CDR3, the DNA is TGCGCCAGTAATATGAACACTGAAGCTTTCTTT. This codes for CASNMNTEAFF.

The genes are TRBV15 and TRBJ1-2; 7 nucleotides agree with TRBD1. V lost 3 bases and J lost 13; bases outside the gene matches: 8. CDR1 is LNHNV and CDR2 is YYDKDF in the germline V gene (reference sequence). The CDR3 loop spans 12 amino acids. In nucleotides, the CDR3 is TGTGCCACCAGCAGGTTCCAGGGGGTGGTCACCTTC. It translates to CATSRFQGVVTF.

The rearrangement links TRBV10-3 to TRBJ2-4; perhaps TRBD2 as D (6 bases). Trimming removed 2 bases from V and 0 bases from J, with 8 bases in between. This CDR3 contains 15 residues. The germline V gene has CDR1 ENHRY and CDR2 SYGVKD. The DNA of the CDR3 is TGTGCCATCAGTGAGGGGGGACTAGCCAAAAACATTCAGTACTTC. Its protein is CAISEGGLAKNIQYF.

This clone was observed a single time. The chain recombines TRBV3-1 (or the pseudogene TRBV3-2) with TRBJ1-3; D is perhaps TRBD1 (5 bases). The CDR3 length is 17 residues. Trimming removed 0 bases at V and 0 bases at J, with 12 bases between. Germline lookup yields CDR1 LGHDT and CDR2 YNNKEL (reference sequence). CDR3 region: CASSQDHDSLSGNTIYF. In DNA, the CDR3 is TGTGCCAGCAGCCAAGATCACGACAGTCTCTCTGGAAACACCATATATTTT.

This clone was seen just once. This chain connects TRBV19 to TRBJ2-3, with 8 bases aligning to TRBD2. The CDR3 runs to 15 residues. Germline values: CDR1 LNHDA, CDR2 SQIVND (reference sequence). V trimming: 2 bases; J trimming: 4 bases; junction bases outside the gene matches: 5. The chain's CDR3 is CASSIRAGEADTQYF. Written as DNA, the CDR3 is TGTGCCAGTAGTATAAGAGCGGGAGAGGCAGATACGCAGTATTTT.

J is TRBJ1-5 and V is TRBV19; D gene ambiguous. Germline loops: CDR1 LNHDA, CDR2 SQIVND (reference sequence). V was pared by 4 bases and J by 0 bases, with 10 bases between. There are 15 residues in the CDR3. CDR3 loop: CASSTNRDSNQPQHF. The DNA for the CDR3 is TGTGCCAGTAGTACCAACAGAGATAGCAATCAGCCCCAGCATTTT.

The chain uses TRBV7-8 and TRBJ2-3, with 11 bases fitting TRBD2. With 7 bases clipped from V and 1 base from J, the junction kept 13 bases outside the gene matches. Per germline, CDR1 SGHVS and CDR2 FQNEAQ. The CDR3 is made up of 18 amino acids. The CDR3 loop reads CASTSRSGRASGTDTQYF. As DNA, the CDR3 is TGTGCCAGCACCTCCCGTAGCGGGAGGGCCTCTGGCACAGATACGCAGTATTTT. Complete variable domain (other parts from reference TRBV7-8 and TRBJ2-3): GAGVSQSPRYKVAKRGQDVALRCDPISGHVSLFWYQQALGQGPEFLTYFQNEAQLDKSGLPSDRFFAERPEGSVSTLKIQRTQQEDSAVYLCASTSRSGRASGTDTQYFGPGTRLTVL.

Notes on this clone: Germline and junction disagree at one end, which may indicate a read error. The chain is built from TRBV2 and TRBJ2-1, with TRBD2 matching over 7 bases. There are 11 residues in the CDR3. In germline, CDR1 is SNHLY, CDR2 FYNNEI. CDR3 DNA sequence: TGTGCCAGCAGTGTATTATCCGGGAGGCTCTTC. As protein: CASSVLSGRLF.